The TCR beta chain under discussion was sequenced for a study of T cell changes during pregnancy in multiple sclerosis. Trimming shortened V by 5 bases and J by 5 bases, and 18 bases separated the two germline ends. This CDR3 is built from 15 residues. Germline lookup yields CDR1 MNHNY and CDR2 SVGAGI (reference sequence). Generated by immunoSEQ multiplex PCR, the TCRdb table keeps only in-frame clones and is missing some. The sample holds about 12,000 clones, roughly 88% seen once. Material: CD8+ T cells from peripheral blood mononuclear cells, obtained in the second trimester of pregnancy. The sequence was obtained from a female donor in good health, enrolled as a control in a pregnancy study. V and J are TRBV6-6 and TRBJ1-1, with D uncertain. CDR3 nucleotide sequence: TGTGCCAGCAGTCTAGAATTTGGAGGGTCGACTGAAGCTTTCTTT. Translated, it gives CASSLEFGGSTEAFF.